The source of this T cell receptor beta chain is a study of identical twins. Study outcomes and limitations: Models predicted less out-of-frame TCR alpha sharing in monozygotic twins than was found. Researchers caution that invariant MAIT and iNKT cells could partly confound zero-insertion analyses.

A universal primer site arose from template switching, and cDNA bore unique molecular identifiers. TCRdb recomputed calls from the 5' RACE reads with MiXCR, one row per CDR3 protein. The sample consists of about 660,000 distinct CDR3 sequences, 8.5% to 9% of them appearing once. For this clonotype: Antigen specificity is unknown.

Every donor was a healthy Caucasian. V lost 6 bases to trimming and J lost 7 bases; unmatched junction nucleotides: 12. The CDR3 is 16 amino acids. The same data also went into a second study, on yellow fever vaccine responses in identical twins.

The material sequenced was PBMCs. The chain joins TRBV12-3 or TRBV12-4 to TRBJ1-6; 7 bases match TRBD1. This TCR was recovered from a woman under 30 in good health. The CDR3 loop is CASRSTGAPSNSPLHF. The CDR3 DNA reads TGTGCCAGCAGATCAACAGGGGCACCCTCGAATTCACCCCTCCACTTT.